Below, one TCR beta chain is given with its context. The data derive from a study of T cells expressing NK-cell markers. The wider study: Repertoire data for TCR beta were derived from sorted T cells (CD3+CD56+NKG2C+, CD3+CD56+NKG2C- and CD3+CD56-NKG2C+).

TCRdb reprocessed the 5' RACE reads and keeps a single row for each CDR3 protein, giving no DNA. The repertoire table contains roughly 420,000 distinct CDR3 sequences. Germline CDR1 and CDR2: LNHDA and SQIVND (reference sequence). This CDR3 spans 12 amino acids. This chain links TRBV19 with TRBJ2-3. Sequenced material: blood T cells: a sorted CD56 or NKG2C T cell subset, CD4+ or CD8+ T cells, or bulk PBMC T cells (not recorded which). This clonotype was obtained from a woman between 18 and 70 years old in good health. The CDR3: CASRPTGDTQYF.